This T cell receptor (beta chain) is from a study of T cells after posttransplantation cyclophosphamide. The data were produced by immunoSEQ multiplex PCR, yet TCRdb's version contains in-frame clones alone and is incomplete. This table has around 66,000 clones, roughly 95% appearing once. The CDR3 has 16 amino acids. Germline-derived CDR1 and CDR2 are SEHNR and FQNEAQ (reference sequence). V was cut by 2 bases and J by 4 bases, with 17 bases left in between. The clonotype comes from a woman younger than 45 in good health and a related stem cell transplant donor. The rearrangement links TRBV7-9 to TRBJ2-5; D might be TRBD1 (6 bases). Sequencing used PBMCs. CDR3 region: CASSLLRQGKGETQYF. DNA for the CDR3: TGTGCCAGCAGCTTACTCCGGCAGGGGAAGGGAGAGACCCAGTACTTC.